Listed below are T cell receptor beta chains from one sample, sequenced in a study of shared clonotypes between healthy human individuals. The repertoire was sequenced with immunoSEQ multiplex PCR; TCRdb's copy has only in-frame clones and lacks some. Of about a million clones detected, 77% appear once; the ten largest clones hold roughly 0.83%. The material sequenced was memory CD4+ T cells from PBMCs. These receptors were collected from a man aged 18 to 29 in good health. Some clones in this sample may be carry-over from other donors' samples. Both conserved end residues are part of each CDR3. The D gene is left open where the match is weak. Clone size is shown for a subset of rows, as once, few, many or a class of expanded clone.

D: TRBD1
J: TRBJ1-6
size: -
V: TRBV4-3
length: 16
CDR3: CASSQDEQGVYSPLHF
DNA: TGCGCCAGCAGCCAAGATGAACAGGGGGTTTATTCACCCCTCCACTTT

D: -
J: TRBJ1-1
size: -
V: TRBV5-1
length: 16
CDR3: CASSLAQGRMNTEAFF
DNA: TGCGCCAGCAGCTTGGCCCAGGGCAGAATGAACACTGAAGCTTTCTTT

D: -
J: TRBJ2-1
size: -
V: TRBV6-4
length: 11
CDR3: CASRINNEQFF
DNA: TGTGCCAGCAGGATTAACAATGAGCAGTTCTTC

D: -
J: TRBJ2-5
size: few
V: TRBV7-9
length: 12
CDR3: CATGSGEETQYF
DNA: TGTGCCACGGGTTCAGGCGAAGAGACCCAGTACTTC

D: TRBD1
J: TRBJ1-4
size: once
V: TRBV19
length: 12
CDR3: CASSRQGEKLFF
DNA: TGTGCCAGTAGCCGACAGGGTGAAAAACTGTTTTTT

D: -
J: TRBJ2-1
size: -
V: TRBV5-1
length: 12
CDR3: CASNGQSNEQFF
DNA: TGCGCCAGCAATGGGCAGTCTAATGAGCAGTTCTTC

D: TRBD1
J: TRBJ1-3
size: -
V: TRBV9
length: 15
CDR3: CASSVEGARGNTIYF
DNA: TGTGCCAGCAGCGTAGAGGGGGCTCGCGGAAACACCATATATTTT

D: -
J: TRBJ2-5
size: -
V: TRBV5-1
length: 15
CDR3: CASSPMYPGQETQYF
DNA: TGCGCCAGCAGCCCGATGTATCCAGGGCAAGAGACCCAGTACTTC

D: -
J: TRBJ2-7
size: -
V: TRBV2
length: 13
CDR3: CASSDQGPYEQYF
DNA: TGTGCCAGCAGTGATCAGGGCCCCTACGAGCAGTACTTC

D: -
J: TRBJ2-3
size: once
V: TRBV29-1
length: 14
CDR3: CSERGAVGTDTQYF
DNA: TGCAGTGAACGGGGGGCGGTTGGCACAGATACGCAGTATTTT

D: -
J: TRBJ1-1
size: -
V: TRBV29-1
length: 14
CDR3: CSVEEGRVNTEAFF
DNA: TGCAGCGTTGAAGAAGGACGGGTGAACACTGAAGCTTTCTTT

D: TRBD2
J: TRBJ2-7
size: -
V: TRBV18
length: 14
CDR3: CASSPGLADYEQYF
DNA: TGTGCCAGCTCACCTGGACTAGCGGACTACGAGCAGTACTTC

D: -
J: TRBJ2-7
size: -
V: TRBV7-9
length: 13
CDR3: CASSLAGGPEQYF
DNA: TGTGCCAGCAGCTTAGCCGGCGGGCCCGAGCAGTACTTC

D: TRBD1
J: TRBJ1-1
size: many
V: TRBV6-1
length: 15
CDR3: CASSWDRGYGTEAFF
DNA: TGTGCCAGCAGTTGGGACAGGGGGTATGGGACTGAAGCTTTCTTT

D: TRBD2
J: TRBJ2-3
size: few
V: TRBV29-1
length: 14
CDR3: CSVETSGSTDTQYF
DNA: TGCAGCGTTGAGACTAGCGGTAGCACAGATACGCAGTATTTT

D: -
J: TRBJ2-2
size: -
V: TRBV11-3
length: 16
CDR3: CASSRGGGEDTGELFF
DNA: TGTGCCAGCAGCCGTGGAGGGGGCGAGGACACCGGGGAGCTGTTTTTT